This passage covers 5 T cell receptor beta chains from one sample sequenced in a study of beta chain features in type 1 diabetes. Study results and caveats: Moderate but significant shortening of TCRB CDR3s was recorded in all four CD4+ subsets from Type 1 diabetes patients.

Their antigen targets remain unknown. TCRB transcripts that were expressed got sequenced, as all of the isolated RNA had been reverse transcribed. Clones were read by immunoSEQ multiplex PCR, and TCRdb kept only the in-frame ones, dropping some. The table has about 650,000 clones, over 10% seen once; the top ten hold more than 0.095%. Sequencing input: naive CD4+ T cells from blood. Receptors originate from a man aged 25 to 40 with type 1 diabetes.

This clone has just a few counts. This sequence joins TRBV6-5 and TRBJ1-4; D perhaps matches TRBD1 (5 bases). The CDR3 sequence is 15 residues long. Trimming cost V 5 bases and J 4 bases, with 14 bases left between them. Germline V gene data show CDR1 as MNHEY and CDR2 as SVGAGI. The CDR3 sequence: CASSVQGPSNEKLFF. In nucleotides, the CDR3 is TGTGCCAGCAGTGTGCAGGGCCCGAGTAATGAAAAACTGTTTTTT.

There are a few counts of this clone. The V call is TRBV29-1, the J call TRBJ1-1; maybe TRBD1 (6 bases). Trimming cost V 7 bases and J 1 base, with 13 bases left between them. CDR1 is SQVTM and CDR2 is ANQGSEA in the germline V gene. CDR3 length: 13 amino acids. The DNA of the CDR3 is TGCAGCGCTTCCACAGGGCCGAACACTGAAGCTTTCTTT. This encodes CSASTGPNTEAFF.

This rearrangement joins TRBV4-3 to TRBJ2-2; unclear D gene. V was clipped by 0 bases and J by 0 bases, with 8 bases between them. This CDR3 has 16 residues. From germline, CDR1 is LGHNA and CDR2 YSLEER. CDR3 coding DNA: TGCGCCAGCAGCCAAGATAGCCCCACGAACACCGGGGAGCTGTTTTTT. Protein product: CASSQDSPTNTGELFF.

This clone showed up just a few times. The chain carries TRBV2 and TRBJ2-5; TRBD2 is a possible D gene (6 bases). The CDR3 is 15 amino acids. V was trimmed by 7 bases and J by 2 bases, leaving 17 bases between them. CDR1 SNHLY and CDR2 FYNNEI come from the germline V gene. The CDR3 reads CASKGGAGNQETQYF. CDR3 nucleotides: TGTGCCAGCAAAGGAGGGGCAGGAAATCAAGAGACCCAGTACTTC.

The chain combines TRBV13 with TRBJ1-4; perhaps TRBD1 as D (5 bases). CDR1 is PRHDT and CDR2 is FYEKMQ in the germline V gene (reference sequence). Trimming cost V 8 bases and J 3 bases, with 7 bases left between them. CDR3 length: 12 amino acids. CDR3 sequence reads: CASRGSNEKLFF. The CDR3 DNA is TGTGCCAGCCGGGGGTCTAATGAAAAACTGTTTTTT.